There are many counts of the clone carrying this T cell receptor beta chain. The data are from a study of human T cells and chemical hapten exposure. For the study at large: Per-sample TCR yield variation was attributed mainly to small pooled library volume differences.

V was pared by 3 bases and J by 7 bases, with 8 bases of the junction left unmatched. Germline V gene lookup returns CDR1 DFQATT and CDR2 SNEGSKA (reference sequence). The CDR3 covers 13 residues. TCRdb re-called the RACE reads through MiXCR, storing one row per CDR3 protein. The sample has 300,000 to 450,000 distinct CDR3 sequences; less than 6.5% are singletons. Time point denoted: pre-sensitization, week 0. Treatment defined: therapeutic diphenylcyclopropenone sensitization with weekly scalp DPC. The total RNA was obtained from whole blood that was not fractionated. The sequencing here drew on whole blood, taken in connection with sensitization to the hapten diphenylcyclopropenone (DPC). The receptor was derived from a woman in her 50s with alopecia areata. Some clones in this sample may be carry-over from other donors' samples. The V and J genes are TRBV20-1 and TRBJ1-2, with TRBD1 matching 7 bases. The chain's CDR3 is CSARGGGDRGYTF. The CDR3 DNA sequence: TGCAGTGCTAGGGGAGGGGGCGACCGTGGCTACACCTTC.